These 27 T cell receptor beta chains were sequenced from one sample in a study of Ad26.COV2.S vaccination and SARS-CoV-2 variants (dated by TCRdb to the early 2020s). The treatment or condition label corresponds to: some 19 received Ad26.COV2.S at low or high dose, single or two shots; about 5 received placebo; per-sample allocation not given. Repertoires of vaccine and placebo recipients were sequenced from samples taken on day 63 after the first injection. Libraries were built with the immunoSEQ multiplex PCR assay. The table comes from immuneACCESS by way of TCRdb, which keeps in-frame sequences with V and J called. Part of the clones is missing from these tables; in studies checked, under half for an unresolved V gene and the rest for unknown reasons. For this sample the table gives hundreds of thousands of clones, of which 80% to 90% were detected only once. The top ten hold approximately 2.5% of the sample.

Here the sequenced sample was peripheral blood, taken in a trial of Ad26.COV2.S vaccine versus placebo. These receptors were obtained from a person between 18 and 65 years old who received the Ad26.COV2.S COVID-19 vaccine or a placebo.

The rearrangement joins TRBV7-9 to TRBJ1-2; a possible D gene is TRBD1 (5 bases). The CDR3 has 14 residues. Germline CDR1 is SEHNR and CDR2 is FQNEAQ (reference sequence). Trimming removed 4 bases from V and 5 bases from J, with 14 bases in between. The CDR3, as DNA: TGTGCCAGCAGCTCCACCCTGGGGGGATATGGCTACACCTTC. Amino acid sequence: CASSSTLGGYGYTF.

This clone was detected only a few times. The chain is built from TRBV2 and TRBJ2-2, with 7 bases aligning to TRBD1. This CDR3 has 12 residues. V shed 7 bases, J shed 6 bases, and the junction held 2 bases outside the gene matches. Per germline, CDR1 SNHLY and CDR2 FYNNEI. Here the CDR3 DNA reads TGTGCCAGCAAGACAGGGCCCGGGGAGCTGTTTTTT. Its protein is CASKTGPGELFF.

This rearrangement joins TRBV5-1 to TRBJ2-2; 7 bases map to TRBD1. Germline V CDR1 and CDR2: SGHRS, YFSETQ. CDR3 length: 14 amino acids. Trimming took 4 bases from V and 1 from J; bases not matched to a gene: 1. The CDR3 bases are TGCGCCAGCAGCCGACAGGGGAACACCGGGGAGCTGTTTTTT. Translated: CASSRQGNTGELFF. Combining the CDR3 with reference TRBV5-1 and TRBJ2-2 gives the whole variable domain KAGVTQTPRYLIKTRGQQVTLSCSPISGHRSVSWYQQTPGQGLQFLFEYFSETQRNKGNFPGRFSGRQFSNSRSEMNVSTLELGDSALYLCASSRQGNTGELFFGEGSRLTVL.

The V gene is TRBV25-1, the J gene TRBJ1-1; TRBD1 might be the D (5 bases). The germline V gene encodes CDR1 MGHDK and CDR2 SYGVNS. This CDR3 is 11 amino acids long. V lost 7 bases to trimming and J lost 6 bases, with 9 bases between them. CDR3 nucleotides: TGTGCCAGCAAAGAAGGGGCTGAAGCTTTCTTT. Encoded protein: CASKEGAEAFF.

The V and J genes are TRBV19 and TRBJ2-7; D may be TRBD1 (6 bases). Germline CDR1 and CDR2: LNHDA and SQIVND (reference sequence). The V gene lost 0 bases and the J gene lost 7 bases, with 16 bases spanning the gap. CDR3 length equals 15 residues. This CDR3 reads CASSIDTATGREQYF. CDR3 coding DNA: TGTGCCAGTAGTATAGATACGGCGACAGGCCGGGAGCAGTACTTC.

This clone was counted a few times. The chain carries TRBV7-9 and TRBJ1-2; no clear D. The CDR3 is 15 residues long. The germline gives CDR1 SEHNR, CDR2 FQNEAQ (reference sequence). V was cut by 1 base and J by 8 bases, with 17 bases left in between. The CDR3 DNA reads as TGTGCCAGCAGCTTAGTCGGCGGTCAGGAAGGGGGCTACACCTTC. Encoded protein: CASSLVGGQEGGYTF. Drawing the rest from reference TRBV7-9 and TRBJ1-2, the complete variable domain is DTGVSQNPRHKITKRGQNVTFRCDPISEHNRLYWYRQTLGQGPEFLTYFQNEAQLEKSRLLSDRFSAERPKGSFSTLEIQRTEQGDSAMYLCASSLVGGQEGGYTFGSGTRLTVV.

The V call is TRBV7-9, the J call TRBJ2-5; 8 bases map to TRBD1. V trimming: 1 base; J trimming: 2 bases; junction bases outside the gene matches: 3. The CDR3 sequence is 15 residues long. Germline CDR1 reads SEHNR; CDR2 reads FQNEAQ (reference sequence). The CDR3: CASSLEQGGQETQYF. CDR3 nucleotide sequence: TGTGCCAGCAGCTTAGAACAGGGGGGACAAGAGACCCAGTACTTC.

This clone was counted a single time. The chain combines TRBV27 with TRBJ1-5; no clear D gene. Trimming left V 3 bases short and J 5 bases short, with 11 bases between. Germline CDR1 MNHEY, CDR2 SMNVEV (reference sequence). The CDR3 contains 14 residues. Written as DNA, the CDR3 is TGTGCCAGCAGTTTCCCCCCTTGGTATCAGCCCCAGCATTTT. Its protein product is CASSFPPWYQPQHF.

The chain recombines TRBV5-1 with TRBJ1-4, with D possibly TRBD1 on 5 matching bases. V gave up 4 bases and J gave up 7 bases, with 11 bases separating them. Germline V gene lookup returns CDR1 SGHRS and CDR2 YFSETQ. This CDR3 has 13 amino acids. The CDR3 DNA follows: TGCGCCAGCAGCATGCAGGGCGGTGAAAAACTGTTTTTT. Translation: CASSMQGGEKLFF.

The V gene is TRBV11-2, the J gene TRBJ2-1; 9 bases line up with TRBD2. Per the germline V gene, CDR1 is SGHAT and CDR2 is FQNNGV. V was pared by 0 bases and J by 1 base, with 7 bases of the junction left unmatched. The CDR3 loop spans 18 amino acids. CDR3 protein: CASSLDRNSGSSYNEQFF. CDR3 bases: TGTGCCAGCAGCTTAGATCGTAATAGCGGGAGTTCCTACAATGAGCAGTTCTTC.

The chain carries TRBV10-3 and TRBJ2-1; 9 positions match TRBD2. Trimming cost V 4 bases and J 5 bases; bases outside gene matches: 3. The CDR3 loop spans 14 amino acids. CDR1 ENHRY and CDR2 SYGVKD come from the germline V gene. CDR3 nucleotide sequence: TGTGCCATCAGTGTGGGCGGGGGGGACAATGAGCAGTTCTTC. Translated: CAISVGGGDNEQFF.

V is TRBV15 and J is TRBJ1-1; TRBD1 might be the D (6 bases). Trimming shortened V by 3 bases and J by 11 bases, and 19 bases separated the two germline ends. Looked up from germline, CDR1 is LNHNV and CDR2 is YYDKDF (reference sequence). CDR3 length: 14 residues. CDR3 residues: CATSRPGAPLVAFF. CDR3 in DNA: TGTGCCACCAGCAGGCCAGGGGCGCCCTTGGTGGCTTTCTTT.

This rearrangement joins TRBV4-2 to TRBJ2-7; a weak D match, TRBD1 (5 bases). Looked up from germline, CDR1 is LGHNA and CDR2 is YNFKEQ. Trimming pared 3 bases from V and 3 bases from J, leaving 12 bases between. The CDR3 loop spans 14 amino acids. CDR3 region: CASSQAETVYEQYF. The CDR3 nucleotides read TGTGCCAGCAGCCAGGCGGAGACAGTCTACGAGCAGTACTTC.

This clone was recorded only once. The chain links TRBV6-6 to TRBJ1-4, with 7 positions matching TRBD1. The germline CDR1 and CDR2 sequences are MNHNY and SVGAGI (reference sequence). The CDR3 is 16 residues long. Trimming at V came to 5 bases and at J to 10 bases, leaving 16 bases not matched to a gene. CDR3 nucleotides: TGTGCCAGCAGTCGACAGGTAGGGGGCCGGAGTGTAAAACTGTTTTTT. Translated: CASSRQVGGRSVKLFF.

The chain couples TRBV12-5 to TRBJ1-4, with D unresolved. CDR1 is LGHNT and CDR2 is FRNRAP in the germline V gene. CDR3 length: 13 amino acids. With 6 bases removed from V and 7 bases from J, the gap between germline ends came to 12 bases. CDR3 DNA: TGTGCTAGTGGGGAGTTAGATGGTGAAAAACTGTTTTTT. It yields the protein CASGELDGEKLFF. Together with reference TRBV12-5 and TRBJ1-4, the CDR3 gives the full variable domain: DARVTQTPRHKVTEMGQEVTMRCQPILGHNTVFWYRQTMMQGLELLAYFRNRAPLDDSGMPKDRFSAEMPDATLATLKIQPSEPRDSAVYFCASGELDGEKLFFGSGTQLSVL.

This sequence joins TRBV7-9 and TRBJ1-1; D gene uncertain. CDR1 SEHNR and CDR2 FQNEAQ come from the germline V gene (reference sequence). The V end was cut by 6 bases, the J end by 1 base, with 12 bases between. CDR3 length: 14 amino acids. CDR3 in amino acids: CASSFSTGNTEAFF. In nucleotides, the CDR3 is TGTGCCAGCAGTTTTTCGACTGGGAACACTGAAGCTTTCTTT.

CDR3 sequence reads: CAISESKVVNTEAFF. The DNA of the CDR3 is TGTGCCATCAGTGAGTCGAAGGTCGTGAACACTGAAGCTTTCTTT. The V and J genes are TRBV10-3 and TRBJ1-1; no reliable D call. V was shortened by 0 bases and J by 0 bases, with 8 bases between the two germline ends. This CDR3 region has 15 residues. Germline CDR1 reads ENHRY; CDR2 reads SYGVKD.

The chain joins TRBV19 to TRBJ2-1, with D maybe TRBD2 (5 bases). Trimming took off 3 bases at V and 3 bases at J, with 9 bases between the two ends. There are 14 residues in the CDR3. CDR1 LNHDA and CDR2 SQIVND come from the germline V gene (reference sequence). The DNA for the CDR3 is TGTGCCAGTAGTATGGGAGTTCGCTACAATGAGCAGTTCTTC. Residues: CASSMGVRYNEQFF.

The chain is built from TRBV2 and TRBJ2-5; D not resolved. V was cut by 5 bases and J by 5 bases, with 12 bases left in between. CDR1 and CDR2 (germline): SNHLY, FYNNEI. CDR3 length: 13 amino acids. This CDR3 is CASSFENWETQYF. CDR3 sequence (DNA): TGTGCCAGCAGTTTCGAGAATTGGGAGACCCAGTACTTC.

This rearrangement joins TRBV15 to TRBJ2-1, with TRBD2 matching 7 bases. The J segment lost 2 bases and the V segment lost 0 bases, leaving 7 bases of the junction unmatched. CDR1 LNHNV and CDR2 YYDKDF come from the germline V gene (reference sequence). The CDR3 runs to 17 residues. CDR3 coding DNA: TGTGCCACCAGCAGAGATAGGGCGGGAGTAACCTACAATGAGCAGTTCTTC. This sequence encodes CATSRDRAGVTYNEQFF.

The gene calls are TRBV6-5 and TRBJ1-1; no clear D gene. The V gene lost 2 bases and the J gene lost 3 bases, with 10 bases spanning the gap. Germline CDR1 is MNHEY and CDR2 is SVGAGI. The length of the CDR3 is 14 residues. The CDR3 DNA follows: TGTGCCAGCAGTTACCAGATCGGGGACACTGAAGCTTTCTTT. This translates into CASSYQIGDTEAFF.

Turning to this clone: Compared with germline, one end of the junction differs, possibly owing to a read error. This chain joins TRBV6-2 or TRBV6-3 and TRBJ1-2; 8 nucleotides agree with TRBD1. This CDR3 has 15 residues. Germline CDR1 reads MNHEY; CDR2 reads SVGEGT. For the CDR3, the DNA is TGTGCCAGCAGTTACTCGATCCGGACAGGGACACAGTTGGCCTTC. Translating it yields CASSYSIRTGTQLAF.

The V gene is TRBV7-6, the J gene TRBJ2-6, with D tentatively TRBD2 (6 bases). Germline CDR1 reads SGHVS; CDR2 reads FNYEAQ. Trimming left V 3 bases short and J 4 bases short, with 13 bases between. This CDR3 spans 16 amino acids. CDR3: CASSLEGGRGANVLTF. The CDR3 nucleotides read TGTGCCAGCAGCTTGGAAGGAGGGCGAGGGGCCAACGTCCTGACTTTC. Complete variable domain (other parts from reference TRBV7-6 and TRBJ2-6): GAGVSQSPRYKVTKRGQDVALRCDPISGHVSLYWYRQALGQGPEFLTYFNYEAQQDKSGLPNDRFSAERPEGSISTLTIQRTEQRDSAMYRCASSLEGGRGANVLTFGAGSRLTVL.

The J gene is TRBJ1-4, the V gene TRBV5-6; no clear D. This CDR3 comprises 13 residues. V lost 0 bases, J lost 2 bases, and 2 bases lay in between. CDR1 is SGHDT and CDR2 is YYEEEE in the germline V gene. The CDR3 region has the DNA TGTGCCAGCAGCTTGGGGACTAATGAAAAACTGTTTTTT. Encoded protein: CASSLGTNEKLFF.

Remarks on this clone: The sample contains more than one DNA sequence encoding this CDR3. The J gene is TRBJ1-2, the V gene TRBV18; 10 bases map to TRBD1. There are 14 residues in the CDR3. Looked up from germline, CDR1 is KGHSH and CDR2 is LQKENI. Trimming at V came to 1 base and at J to 6 bases, leaving 2 bases not matched to a gene. The CDR3 loop is CASSPLGQGDGYTF. In DNA, the CDR3 is TGTGCCAGCTCACCACTCGGACAGGGGGATGGCTACACCTTC.

The chain carries TRBV9 and TRBJ1-6, with no clear D. CDR3 length: 15 amino acids. Germline assignment: CDR1 SGDLS and CDR2 YYNGEE. The ends were cut back, 0 bases at V and 7 bases at J, with 11 bases in the middle. As DNA, the CDR3 is TGTGCCAGCAGCGTAGTTGGTGCAGGAAATTCACCCCTCCACTTT. This gives the protein CASSVVGAGNSPLHF.

This chain joins TRBV7-9 and TRBJ2-2; no firm D call. Germline V lookup: CDR1 SEHNR, CDR2 FQNEAQ (reference sequence). This CDR3 is 15 amino acids long. V was trimmed by 1 base and J by 4 bases, leaving 10 bases between them. This CDR3 reads CASSLVGQITGELFF. The CDR3 DNA reads TGTGCCAGCAGCTTAGTAGGCCAGATCACCGGGGAGCTGTTTTTT. Filled out from reference TRBV7-9 and TRBJ2-2, the complete variable domain reads DTGVSQNPRHKITKRGQNVTFRCDPISEHNRLYWYRQTLGQGPEFLTYFQNEAQLEKSRLLSDRFSAERPKGSFSTLEIQRTEQGDSAMYLCASSLVGQITGELFFGEGSRLTVL.